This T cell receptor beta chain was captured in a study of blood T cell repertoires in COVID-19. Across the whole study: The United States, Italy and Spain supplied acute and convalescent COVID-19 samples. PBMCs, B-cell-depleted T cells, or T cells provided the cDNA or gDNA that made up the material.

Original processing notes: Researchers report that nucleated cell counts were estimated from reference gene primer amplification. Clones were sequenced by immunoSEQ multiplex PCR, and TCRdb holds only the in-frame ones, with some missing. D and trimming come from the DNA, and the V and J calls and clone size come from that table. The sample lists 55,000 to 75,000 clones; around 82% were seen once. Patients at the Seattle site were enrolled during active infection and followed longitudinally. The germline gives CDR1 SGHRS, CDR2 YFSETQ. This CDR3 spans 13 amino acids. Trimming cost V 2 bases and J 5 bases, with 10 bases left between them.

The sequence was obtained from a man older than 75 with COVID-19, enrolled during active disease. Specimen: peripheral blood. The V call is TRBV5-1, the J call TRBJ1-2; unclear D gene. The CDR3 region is CASSFDARYGYTF. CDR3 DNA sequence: TGCGCCAGCAGCTTCGACGCGAGGTATGGCTACACCTTC.